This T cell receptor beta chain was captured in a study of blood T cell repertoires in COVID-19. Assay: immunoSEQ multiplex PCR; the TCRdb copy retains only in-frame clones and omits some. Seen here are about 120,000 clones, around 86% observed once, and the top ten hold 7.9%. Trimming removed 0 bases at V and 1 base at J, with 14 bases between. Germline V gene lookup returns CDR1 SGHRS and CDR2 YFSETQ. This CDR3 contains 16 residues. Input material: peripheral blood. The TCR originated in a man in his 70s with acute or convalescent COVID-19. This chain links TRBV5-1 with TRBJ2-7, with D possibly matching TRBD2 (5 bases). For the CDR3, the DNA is TGCGCCAGCAGCTTGGGCGCTATAACGGGATCCTACGAGCAGTACTTC. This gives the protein CASSLGAITGSYEQYF.